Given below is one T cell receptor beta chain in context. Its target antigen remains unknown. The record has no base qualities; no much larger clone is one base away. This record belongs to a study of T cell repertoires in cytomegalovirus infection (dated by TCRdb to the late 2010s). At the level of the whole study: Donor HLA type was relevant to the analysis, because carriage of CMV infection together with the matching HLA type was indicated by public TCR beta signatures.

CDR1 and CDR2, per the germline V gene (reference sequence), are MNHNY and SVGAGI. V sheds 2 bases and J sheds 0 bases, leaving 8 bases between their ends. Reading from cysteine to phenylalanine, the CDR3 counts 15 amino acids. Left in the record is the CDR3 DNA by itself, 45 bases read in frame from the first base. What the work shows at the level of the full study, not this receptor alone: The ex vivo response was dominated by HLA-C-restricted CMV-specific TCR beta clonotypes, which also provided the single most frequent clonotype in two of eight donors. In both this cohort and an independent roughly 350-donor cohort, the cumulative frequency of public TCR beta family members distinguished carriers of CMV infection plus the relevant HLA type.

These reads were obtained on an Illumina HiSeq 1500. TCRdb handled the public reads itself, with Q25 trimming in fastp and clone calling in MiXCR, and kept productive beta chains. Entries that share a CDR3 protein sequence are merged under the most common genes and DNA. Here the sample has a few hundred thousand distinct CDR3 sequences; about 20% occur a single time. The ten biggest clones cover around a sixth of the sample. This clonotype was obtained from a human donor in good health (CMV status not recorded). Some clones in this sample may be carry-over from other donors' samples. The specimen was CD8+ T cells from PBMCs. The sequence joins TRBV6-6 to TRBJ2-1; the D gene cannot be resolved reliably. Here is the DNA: TGTGCCAGCAGTTACCCCGAAAGCTCCTACAATGAGCAGTTCTTC. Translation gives CASSYPESSYNEQFF.